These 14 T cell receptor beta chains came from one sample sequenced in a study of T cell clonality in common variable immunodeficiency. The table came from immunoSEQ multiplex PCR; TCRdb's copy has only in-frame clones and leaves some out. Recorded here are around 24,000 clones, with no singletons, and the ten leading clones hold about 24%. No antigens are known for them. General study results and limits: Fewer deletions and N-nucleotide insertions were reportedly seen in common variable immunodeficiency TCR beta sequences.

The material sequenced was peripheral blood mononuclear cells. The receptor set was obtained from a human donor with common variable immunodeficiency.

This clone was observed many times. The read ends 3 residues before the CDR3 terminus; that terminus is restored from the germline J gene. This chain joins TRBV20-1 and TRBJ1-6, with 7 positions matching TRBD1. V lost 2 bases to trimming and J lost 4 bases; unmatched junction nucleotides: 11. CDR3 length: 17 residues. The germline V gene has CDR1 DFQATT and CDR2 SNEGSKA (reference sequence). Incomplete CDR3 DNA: TGCAGTGCTAGACATCTAACGGGACAGACGTATAATTCACCC. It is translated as CSARHLTGQTYNSP. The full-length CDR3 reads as CSARHLTGQTYNSPLHF.

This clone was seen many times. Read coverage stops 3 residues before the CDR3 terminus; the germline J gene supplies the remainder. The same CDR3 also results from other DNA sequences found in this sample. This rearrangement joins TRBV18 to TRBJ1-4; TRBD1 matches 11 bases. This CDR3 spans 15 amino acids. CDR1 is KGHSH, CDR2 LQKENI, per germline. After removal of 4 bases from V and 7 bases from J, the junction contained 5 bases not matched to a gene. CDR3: CASSLSGTGGEKLFF. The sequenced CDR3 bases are TGTGCCAGCTCACTTTCCGGGACAGGGGGTGAAAAA.

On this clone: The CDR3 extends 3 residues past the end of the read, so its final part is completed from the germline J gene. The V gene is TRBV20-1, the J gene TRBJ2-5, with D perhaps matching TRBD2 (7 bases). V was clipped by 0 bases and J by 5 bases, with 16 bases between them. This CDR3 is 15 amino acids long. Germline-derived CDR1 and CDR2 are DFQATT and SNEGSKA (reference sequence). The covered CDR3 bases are TGCAGTGCTAGAGATCCCGGCAGGGGAGGGGAGACC. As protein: CSARDPGRGGET. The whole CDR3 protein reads CSARDPGRGGETQYF.

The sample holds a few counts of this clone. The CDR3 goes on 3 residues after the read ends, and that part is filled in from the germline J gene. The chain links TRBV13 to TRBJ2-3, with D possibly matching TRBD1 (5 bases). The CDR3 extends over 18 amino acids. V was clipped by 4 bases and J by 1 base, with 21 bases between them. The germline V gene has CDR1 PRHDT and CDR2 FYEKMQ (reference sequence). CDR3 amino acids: CASSSISRQGQGTDTQYF. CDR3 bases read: TGTGCCAGCAGCTCCATTTCGCGGCAGGGCCAGGGCACAGATACG.

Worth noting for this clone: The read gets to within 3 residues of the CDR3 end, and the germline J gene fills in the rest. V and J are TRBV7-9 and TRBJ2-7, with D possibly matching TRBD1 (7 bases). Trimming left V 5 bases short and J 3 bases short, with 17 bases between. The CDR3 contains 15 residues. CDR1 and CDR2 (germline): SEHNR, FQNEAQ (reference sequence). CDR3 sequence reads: CASSGGDREVYEQYF. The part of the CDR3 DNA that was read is TGTGCCAGCAGCGGCGGTGACAGGGAGGTCTACGAG.

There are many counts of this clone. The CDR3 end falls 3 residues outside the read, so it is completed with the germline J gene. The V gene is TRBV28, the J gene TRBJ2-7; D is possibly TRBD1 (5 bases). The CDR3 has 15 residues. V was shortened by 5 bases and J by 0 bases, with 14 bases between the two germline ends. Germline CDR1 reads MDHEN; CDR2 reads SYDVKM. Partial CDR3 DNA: TGTGCCAGCAGTCCTCCAACAGGAACCTCCTACGAG. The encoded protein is CASSPPTGTSYE. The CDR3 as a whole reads CASSPPTGTSYEQYF.

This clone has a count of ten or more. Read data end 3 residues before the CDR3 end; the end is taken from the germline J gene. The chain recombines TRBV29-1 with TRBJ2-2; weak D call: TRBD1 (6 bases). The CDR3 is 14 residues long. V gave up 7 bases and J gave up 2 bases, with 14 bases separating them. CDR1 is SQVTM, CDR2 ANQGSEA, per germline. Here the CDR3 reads CSAPGRGNTGELFF. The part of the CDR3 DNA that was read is TGCAGCGCCCCCGGCAGGGGCAACACCGGGGAG.

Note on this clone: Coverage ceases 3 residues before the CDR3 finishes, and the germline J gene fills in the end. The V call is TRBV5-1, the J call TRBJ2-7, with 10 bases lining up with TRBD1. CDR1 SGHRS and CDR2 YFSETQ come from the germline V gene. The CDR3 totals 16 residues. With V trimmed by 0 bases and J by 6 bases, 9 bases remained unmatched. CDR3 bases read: TGCGCCAGCAGCTTGGTGGAGGGACAGGGGAGTTTCGAG. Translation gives CASSLVEGQGSFE. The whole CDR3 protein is CASSLVEGQGSFEQYF.

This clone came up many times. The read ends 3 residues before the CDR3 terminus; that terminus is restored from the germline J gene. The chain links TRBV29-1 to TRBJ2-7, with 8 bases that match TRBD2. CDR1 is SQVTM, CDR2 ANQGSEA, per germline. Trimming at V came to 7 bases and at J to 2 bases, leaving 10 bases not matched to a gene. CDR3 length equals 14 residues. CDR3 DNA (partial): TGCAGCGCCTACGGGGGGGACATCGCCTACGAG. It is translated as CSAYGGDIAYE. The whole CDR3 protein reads CSAYGGDIAYEQYF.

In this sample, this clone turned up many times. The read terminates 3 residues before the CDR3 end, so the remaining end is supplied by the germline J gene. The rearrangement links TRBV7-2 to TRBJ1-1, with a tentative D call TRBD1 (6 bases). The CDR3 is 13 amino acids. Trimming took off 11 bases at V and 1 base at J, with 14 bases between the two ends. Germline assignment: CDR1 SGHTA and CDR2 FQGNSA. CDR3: CAGAGQRNTEAFF. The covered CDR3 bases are TGTGCCGGAGCTGGACAGAGGAACACTGAA.

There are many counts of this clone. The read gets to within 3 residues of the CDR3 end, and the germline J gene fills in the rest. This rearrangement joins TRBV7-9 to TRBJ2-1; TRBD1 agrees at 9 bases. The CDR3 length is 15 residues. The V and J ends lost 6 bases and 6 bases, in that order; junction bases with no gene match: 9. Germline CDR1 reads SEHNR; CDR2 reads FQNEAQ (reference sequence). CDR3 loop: CASSHRTGAFNEQFF. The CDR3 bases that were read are TGTGCCAGCAGTCACCGGACAGGGGCCTTCAATGAG.

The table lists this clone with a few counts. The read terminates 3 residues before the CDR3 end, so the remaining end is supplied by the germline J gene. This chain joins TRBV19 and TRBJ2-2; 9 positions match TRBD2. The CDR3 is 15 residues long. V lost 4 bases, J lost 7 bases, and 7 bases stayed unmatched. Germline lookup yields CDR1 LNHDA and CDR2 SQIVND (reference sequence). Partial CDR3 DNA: TGTGCCAGTAGTACCCGGCGGGAGGGAAGCGGGGAG. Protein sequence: CASSTRREGSGE. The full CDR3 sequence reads CASSTRREGSGELFF.

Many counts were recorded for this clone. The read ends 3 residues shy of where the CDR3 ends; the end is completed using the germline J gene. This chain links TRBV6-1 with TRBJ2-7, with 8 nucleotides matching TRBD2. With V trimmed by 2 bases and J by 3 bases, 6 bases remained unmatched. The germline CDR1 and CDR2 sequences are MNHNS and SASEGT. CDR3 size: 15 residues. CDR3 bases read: TGTGCCAGCAGTGAAACTAGCGGACCCGACTACGAG. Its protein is CASSETSGPDYE. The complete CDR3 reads CASSETSGPDYEQYF.

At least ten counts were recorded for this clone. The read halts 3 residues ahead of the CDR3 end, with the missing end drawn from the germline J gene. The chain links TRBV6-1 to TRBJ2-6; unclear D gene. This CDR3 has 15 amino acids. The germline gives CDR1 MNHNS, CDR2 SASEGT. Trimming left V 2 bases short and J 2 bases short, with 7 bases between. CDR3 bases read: TGTGCCAGCAGTGAAAGTAGGGCTGGGGCCAACGTC. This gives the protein CASSESRAGANV. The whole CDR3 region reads CASSESRAGANVLTF.